Following are 24 T cell receptor beta chains from one sample sequenced in a study of shared clonotypes between healthy human individuals (dated by TCRdb to the early 2020s). For the CD8 naive samples, CD45RO-negative cells were positively selected for CCR7, yielding a CD45RA+CCR7+ population from which TemRA cells were excluded. Library preparation was by the immunoSEQ multiplex PCR assay. The source is immuneACCESS, and TCRdb retained only in-frame sequences with V and J called. Part of the clones is not carried over; for the studies checked, unresolved V genes explain less than half of this, and the remainder is unexplained. The sample contains hundreds of thousands of clones, 92% of them found a single time. Roughly 24% of the sample belongs to the ten largest clones. The source material was naive CD8+ T cells sorted from blood. What this sample's cell subset or site label stands for: CD45RA+CCR7+. These receptors came from a man aged 25-40 years in good health.

This clone has a single count. This chain links TRBV4-1 with TRBJ2-7; TRBD1 is a possible D gene (6 bases). Germline V gene sequence: CDR1 MGHRA, CDR2 YSYEKL. This CDR3 region has 17 residues. The V gene lost 1 base and the J gene lost 2 bases, with 18 bases spanning the gap. The CDR3 spells CASSQVRALTGTYEQYF. In nucleotides, the CDR3 is TGCGCCAGCAGCCAAGTAAGGGCCCTAACAGGGACCTACGAGCAGTACTTC.

The genes are TRBV7-8 and TRBJ1-3, with 11 nucleotides matching TRBD1. Germline lookup yields CDR1 SGHVS and CDR2 FQNEAQ. The CDR3 contains 18 residues. The V and J ends lost 1 base and 3 bases, in that order; junction bases with no gene match: 8. CDR3 amino acids: CASSLVKRTGGYGNTIYF. The CDR3, as DNA: TGTGCCAGCAGCTTAGTCAAGAGGACAGGGGGCTATGGAAACACCATATATTTT.

The chain links TRBV5-8 to TRBJ2-7; TRBD1 matches 7 bases. Looked up from germline, CDR1 is SGHTS and CDR2 is YDEGEE. With 4 bases clipped from V and 7 bases from J, the junction kept 8 bases outside the gene matches. This CDR3 comprises 13 residues. CDR3 sequence reads: CASSIRTGGEQYF. The CDR3 nucleotides read TGTGCCAGCAGCATTAGGACAGGCGGGGAGCAGTACTTC.

V and J are TRBV7-9 and TRBJ2-1; 10 nucleotides align to TRBD2. The CDR3 spans 15 residues. The germline V gene has CDR1 SEHNR and CDR2 FQNEAQ (reference sequence). The junction had 5 bases not matched to a gene; V was cut back by 0 bases and J by 9 bases. CDR3 in amino acids: CASSLALAGEIEQFF. CDR3 coding DNA: TGTGCCAGCAGCTTAGCCCTAGCGGGAGAGATTGAGCAGTTCTTC.

Of note for this clone: Given a much more abundant clone one base away, this may be a read error. The chain has TRBV4-3 and TRBJ1-2; 11 nucleotides match TRBD1. The CDR3 has 15 amino acids. The V gene's germline CDR1 is LGHNA and CDR2 YSLEER. J was trimmed by 2 bases and V by 3 bases; bases with no gene match: 2. The DNA of the CDR3 is TGCGCCAGCAGCCACCGGACAGGGGGCAACTATGGCTACACCTTC. It is translated as CASSHRTGGNYGYTF.

The chain has TRBV11-2 and TRBJ1-1; D not resolved. The CDR3 runs 15 residues. CDR1 is SGHAT, CDR2 FQNNGV, per germline. V shed 7 bases and J shed 1 base, with 16 bases lying between them. The CDR3 sequence is CASTLWTGGNTEAFF. As DNA, the CDR3 is TGTGCCAGCACCCTCTGGACGGGTGGGAACACTGAAGCTTTCTTT.

The CDR3 region has the DNA TGCGCCAGCAGTCTAGCGTTTACCTACGAGCAGTACTTC. Encoded protein: CASSLAFTYEQYF. J is TRBJ2-7 and V is TRBV4-1, with D tentatively TRBD2 (6 bases). CDR1 MGHRA and CDR2 YSYEKL come from the germline V gene. Between the trimmed V and J ends, which lost 6 bases and 2 bases, there was a span of 11 bases. This CDR3 region has 13 residues.

This chain connects TRBV4-1 to TRBJ2-3; D is unclear. The CDR3 spans 16 residues. Germline-derived CDR1 and CDR2 are MGHRA and YSYEKL. The V end lost 9 bases, the J end lost 0 bases, and 19 bases lay between the germline ends. In DNA form, the CDR3 reads TGCGCCAGTGCGTTCGAGAGCAGCACTAGCACAGATACGCAGTATTTT. This encodes CASAFESSTSTDTQYF.

This clone was counted a single time. The V and J genes are TRBV27 and TRBJ2-7, with D perhaps TRBD1 or TRBD2 (5 bases each). Germline CDR1 reads MNHEY; CDR2 reads SMNVEV (reference sequence). Trimming took off 0 bases at V and 2 bases at J, with 11 bases between the two ends. This CDR3 region has 15 residues. The CDR3 loop is CASSLSGVGAYEQYF. In DNA, the CDR3 is TGTGCCAGCAGTTTATCGGGGGTAGGAGCCTACGAGCAGTACTTC.

The chain carries TRBV7-8 and TRBJ2-1, with TRBD2 matching over 13 bases. The V gene end was trimmed by 2 bases and the J gene end by 2 bases; junction bases not matched to a gene: 3. The CDR3 contains 17 residues. The germline gives CDR1 SGHVS, CDR2 FQNEAQ. Here the CDR3 reads CASSLRTSGSPYNEQFF. The CDR3 coding sequence is TGTGCCAGCAGCTTACGGACTAGCGGGAGCCCCTACAATGAGCAGTTCTTC.

The rearrangement uses TRBV5-1 and TRBJ2-1; 11 nucleotides match TRBD2. J lost 8 bases, V lost 4 bases, and 11 bases had no gene match. Germline assignment: CDR1 SGHRS and CDR2 YFSETQ. The length of the CDR3 is 16 residues. For the CDR3, the DNA is TGCGCCAGCAGCACGCCTAGCGGGAGGACTGTCGATGAGCAGTTCTTC. This sequence encodes CASSTPSGRTVDEQFF.

The chain uses TRBV4-2 and TRBJ2-2; D remains ambiguous. The V gene's germline CDR1 is LGHNA and CDR2 YNFKEQ. The V and J ends lost 1 base and 7 bases respectively, with 7 bases between them. This CDR3 contains 13 residues. CDR3 nucleotide sequence: TGTGCCAGCAGCCAAGTTGGGGACGGGGAGCTGTTTTTT. Translation: CASSQVGDGELFF.

V is TRBV27 and J is TRBJ2-3, with 9 bases matching TRBD1. The CDR3 has 13 amino acids. CDR1 and CDR2 (germline): MNHEY, SMNVEV (reference sequence). V gave up 9 bases and J gave up 1 base; unmatched junction bases: 2. The CDR3 DNA is TGTGCCAGTCGACAGGGGGGCACAGATACGCAGTATTTT. It codes for CASRQGGTDTQYF.

The CDR3 DNA follows: TGTGCCAGCAGTTTATTGGGGGCTCAGGGTGGCTACACCTTC. This sequence encodes CASSLLGAQGGYTF. The V gene is TRBV28, the J gene TRBJ1-2, with TRBD1 as a possible D gene (6 bases). Deletions cut 1 base from V and 7 bases from J, with 13 bases between. From germline, CDR1 is MDHEN and CDR2 SYDVKM. The CDR3 spans 14 residues.

The chain carries TRBV4-1 and TRBJ2-3; 9 nucleotides match TRBD2. This CDR3 spans 16 amino acids. V lost 0 bases and J lost 4; bases outside the gene matches: 5. From germline, CDR1 is MGHRA and CDR2 YSYEKL. CDR3 DNA sequence: TGCGCCAGCAGCCAAGATCTAGCGGGATCCGCAGATACGCAGTATTTT. This sequence encodes CASSQDLAGSADTQYF.

The chain employs TRBV29-1 and TRBJ2-1; D is ambiguous. The V gene lost 4 bases and the J gene lost 4 bases, with 8 bases spanning the gap. The CDR3 totals 12 residues. CDR1 is SQVTM and CDR2 is ANQGSEA in the germline V gene. CDR3 coding DNA: TGCAGCGTTGGAGATCAGTACAATGAGCAGTTCTTC. This gives the protein CSVGDQYNEQFF.

CDR3 loop: CASSPGAGTLHNLQPQHF. The CDR3 DNA is TGTGCCAGCAGCCCAGGAGCCGGGACCCTACACAACCTTCAGCCCCAGCATTTT. This chain connects TRBV7-9 to TRBJ1-5, with D perhaps TRBD1 (5 bases). The CDR3 is 18 residues long. The germline gives CDR1 SEHNR, CDR2 FQNEAQ (reference sequence). Deletions cut 5 bases from V and 6 bases from J, with 26 bases between.

The chain couples TRBV5-1 to TRBJ2-7; D is possibly TRBD1 (5 bases). Germline V gives CDR1 SGHRS, CDR2 YFSETQ. V was clipped by 4 bases and J by 3 bases, with 11 bases between them. The CDR3 consists of 13 residues. The CDR3 protein is CASSPTDYYEQYF. The CDR3 DNA follows: TGCGCCAGCAGCCCGACAGATTACTACGAGCAGTACTTC.

V and J are TRBV7-9 and TRBJ1-2; 12 bases are a match to TRBD1. The trim removed 4 bases at V and 8 bases at J, leaving 20 bases unmatched. This CDR3 has 19 residues. Per germline, CDR1 SEHNR and CDR2 FQNEAQ (reference sequence). The CDR3 here is CASSSPSPNRDRGRKGYTF. CDR3 nucleotides: TGTGCCAGCAGCTCCCCGTCCCCAAACCGGGACAGGGGGCGCAAAGGCTACACCTTC.

The rearrangement uses TRBV7-9 and TRBJ2-7; TRBD2 agrees at 8 bases. This CDR3 is 15 amino acids long. V shed 5 bases, J shed 1 base, and the junction held 7 bases outside the gene matches. Germline-derived CDR1 and CDR2 are SEHNR and FQNEAQ (reference sequence). CDR3 loop: CASSVYPGGSYEQYF. The DNA for the CDR3 is TGTGCCAGCAGCGTTTACCCGGGAGGGTCCTACGAGCAGTACTTC.

V gene TRBV6-1 combines with J gene TRBJ1-2, with 8 bases lining up with TRBD1. Unmatched junction bases numbered 10, after V lost 7 bases and J lost 6 bases. Germline values: CDR1 MNHNS, CDR2 SASEGT. The CDR3 extends over 14 amino acids. The CDR3 nucleotides read TGTGCCAGCACCTATGGACAGGGCCACGATGGCTACACCTTC. It codes for CASTYGQGHDGYTF.

Comments on this clone: One end of the junction fails to match germline, which may point to a read error. The chain combines TRBV28 with TRBJ2-7, with 10 bases lining up with TRBD2. Germline V gene sequence: CDR1 MDHEN, CDR2 SYDVKM. The CDR3 extends over 11 amino acids. In DNA, the CDR3 is TGTGCCAGCAGTTCCGGACTAGCGGCAAACTTC. Its protein is CASSSGLAANF. Filled out from reference TRBV28 and TRBJ2-7, the complete variable domain reads DVKVTQSSRYLVKRTGEKVFLECVQDMDHENMFWYRQDPGLGLRLIYFSYDVKMKEKGDIPEGYSVSREKKERFSLILESASTNQTSMYLCASSSGLAANFGPGTRLTVT.

The genes are TRBV27 and TRBJ1-5; tentatively, D is TRBD1 (6 bases). The germline V gene has CDR1 MNHEY and CDR2 SMNVEV (reference sequence). V was pared by 7 bases and J by 5 bases, with 18 bases between. CDR3 length: 15 amino acids. The CDR3 DNA follows: TGTGCCAGCAAGTCGGGGACACTGGGCGATCAGCCCCAGCATTTT. It translates to CASKSGTLGDQPQHF.

The chain is built from TRBV12-2 and TRBJ2-7; the table assigns TRBD1, which was not confirmed against the DNA. TRBV12-2 is recorded as a pseudogene. This CDR3 comprises 19 residues. CDR3 sequence (DNA): TGTGCAAGTCGCTTGCGCCCCGTACTTGACAGGGGGAAATTCTACGAGCAGTACTTC. Translation: CASRLRPVLDRGKFYEQYF.